This is a list of T cell receptor beta chains from one sample in a study of control samples from healthy donors and cancer patients. This table comes from immunoSEQ multiplex PCR, and its TCRdb copy is limited to in-frame clones, with some not included. The sample has 65,000 to 80,000 clones, around 90% seen once. Input material: PBMCs. The receptor source for this set is a woman aged 55-70 years with head and neck cancer. The CDR3 runs from the conserved cysteine through the conserved F or W. The D gene is left open where the match is weak. Only some rows state a clone size, as once, few, many or a class for expanded clones.

clone size | J gene | D gene | V gene | CDR3 DNA | CDR3 protein
NA | TRBJ2-7 | NA | TRBV12-3/TRBV12-4 | TGTGCCAGCAGTTTAGGAGCGAGTCTGCAGTACTTC | CASSLGASLQYF
once | TRBJ2-7 | NA | TRBV9 | TGTGCCAGCAGCCCCCGAGAGTGGCCTCAGGGCTACGAGCAGTACTTC | CASSPREWPQGYEQYF
once | TRBJ2-5 | NA | TRBV7-2 | TGTGCCAGCAGCTTAACGGCTCAAGAGACCCAGTACTTC | CASSLTAQETQYF
NA | TRBJ1-1 | NA | TRBV7-2 | TGTGCCAGCAGCCGTCGGAGGCTCAAGAACACTGAAGCTTTCTTT | CASSRRRLKNTEAFF
NA | TRBJ1-2 | NA | TRBV6-1 | TGTGCCAGCAGTGAATTTTCGCCGGACAGTGTTAACTATGGCTACACCTTC | CASSEFSPDSVNYGYTF
NA | TRBJ1-5 | NA | TRBV6-4 | TGTGCCAGCAGACGCGCAGAGAGAAATCAGCCCCAGCATTTT | CASRRAERNQPQHF
NA | TRBJ1-3 | NA | TRBV18 | TGTGCCAGCTCACCATGGACGGTGATCTCTGGAAACACCATATATTTT | CASSPWTVISGNTIYF
NA | TRBJ2-5 | TRBD1 | TRBV5-1 | TGCGCCAGCAGCAAGGGGGGACAGGGATTACAGACCCAGTACTTC | CASSKGGQGLQTQYF
NA | TRBJ2-1 | NA | TRBV5-1 | TGCGCCAGCAGCTTGGTGTTTGGGGGATTCGGCAATGAGCAGTTCTTC | CASSLVFGGFGNEQFF
NA | TRBJ1-5 | TRBD1 | TRBV3-1/TRBV3-2 | TGTGCCAGCAGCTTGACAGGGAGCAATCAGCCCCAGCATTTT | CASSLTGSNQPQHF
NA | TRBJ2-7 | TRBD2 | TRBV15 | TGTGCCACCAGCAGACTAGCGGGGGACTCCTACGAGCAGTACTTC | CATSRLAGDSYEQYF
few | TRBJ1-6 | TRBD1 | TRBV6-5 | TGTGCCAGCAGTTACTCGTGGGGGACAGATAATTCACCCCTCCACTTT | CASSYSWGTDNSPLHF
NA | TRBJ2-5 | TRBD2 | TRBV27 | TGTGCCAGCAGTCCAGGCTGGGAGGGAGGGCCTGGAGAGACCCAGTACTTC | CASSPGWEGGPGETQYF
NA | TRBJ2-1 | NA | TRBV24-1 | TGTGCCACCAGTACAGCGAATGAGCAGTTCTTC | CATSTANEQFF
once | TRBJ2-7 | TRBD2 | TRBV19 | TGTGCCAGCGGGACTAGCGGGAGCCTTTCCTACGAGCAGTACTTC | CASGTSGSLSYEQYF
NA | TRBJ2-2 | TRBD2 | TRBV10-3 | TGTGCCATCAGTGAGTCGATTTTGGCTAGCGGGAGGGCCGGGGAGCTGTTTTTT | CAISESILASGRAGELFF
NA | TRBJ1-1 | NA | TRBV6-6 | TGTGCCAGCGGCGAAATCAGGGTCCTGAACACTGAAGCTTTCTTT | CASGEIRVLNTEAFF
NA | TRBJ2-5 | TRBD2 | TRBV11-3 | TGTGCCAGCAGCCCAGCGGGAGGGGAGACCCAGTACTTC | CASSPAGGETQYF
NA | TRBJ1-6 | TRBD1 | TRBV12-3/TRBV12-4 | TGTGCCAGCACACGACAGGGCGATTCACCCCTCCACTTT | CASTRQGDSPLHF
NA | TRBJ2-5 | NA | TRBV28 | TGTGCCAGCAGTTTGGCGGAGGAGCCCCAGTACTTC | CASSLAEEPQYF
NA | TRBJ2-3 | TRBD2 | TRBV9 | TGTGCCAGCAGCGTTACCGGGACTAGCGGAGATACGCAGTATTTT | CASSVTGTSGDTQYF
NA | TRBJ1-3 | NA | TRBV7-2 | TGTGCCAGCAGTTACATTGGAAACACCATATATTTT | CASSYIGNTIYF
NA | TRBJ1-3 | TRBD1 | TRBV2 | TGTGCCAGCAGTGTCCGAACAGGGGATCCTGGAAACACCATATATTTT | CASSVRTGDPGNTIYF
NA | TRBJ1-5 | TRBD1 | TRBV7-9 | TGTGCCAGCAGCCCGGACAGGTACCAGCCCCAGCATTTT | CASSPDRYQPQHF
NA | TRBJ2-2 | NA | TRBV27 | TGTGCCAATACGACAGAGCGTTACACCGGGGAGCTGTTTTTT | CANTTERYTGELFF
NA | TRBJ1-2 | NA | TRBV15 | TGTGCCACCAGCAGAGGCTCAGGGTTGAGCTATGGCTACACCTTC | CATSRGSGLSYGYTF
NA | TRBJ2-7 | TRBD1 | TRBV7-2 | TGTGCCAGCAGCAGGACAGGGATGTACGAGCAGTACTTC | CASSRTGMYEQYF
NA | TRBJ2-3 | NA | TRBV6-1 | TGTGCCAGCAGTGACATGGCAGAGAACACAGATACGCAGTATTTT | CASSDMAENTDTQYF
NA | TRBJ2-5 | NA | TRBV5-1 | TGCGCCAGCAGCTCCGCCCAGTCGTGGACCCAGTACTTC | CASSSAQSWTQYF
NA | TRBJ1-6 | NA | TRBV19 | TGTGCCAGTAGCGACAGTCCAGGTTCACCCCTCCACTTT | CASSDSPGSPLHF
NA | TRBJ2-1 | TRBD2 | TRBV7-2 | TGTGCCAGCAGCTTAGGAGCGGGAGTACACAATGAGCAGTTCTTC | CASSLGAGVHNEQFF
once | TRBJ1-3 | NA | TRBV6-6 | TGTGCCAGCATCGGTGGAAACACCATATATTTT | CASIGGNTIYF
NA | TRBJ2-7 | TRBD2 | TRBV7-2 | TGTGCCAGCAGCTTAGTAGCGGGAGCGGGATCCTACGAGCAGTACTTC | CASSLVAGAGSYEQYF
few | TRBJ1-3 | NA | TRBV5-1 | TGCGCCAGCAGCTTGGTCGGATCTGGAAACACCATATATTTT | CASSLVGSGNTIYF
NA | TRBJ1-1 | NA | TRBV5-1 | TGCGCCAGCAGCTTTGAGGGCGACACTGAAGCTTTCTTT | CASSFEGDTEAFF
NA | TRBJ2-7 | NA | TRBV3-1/TRBV3-2 | TGTGCCAGCAGCCAAGATTTGGTTTCCGAGCAGTACTTC | CASSQDLVSEQYF
once | TRBJ1-1 | NA | TRBV30 | TGTGCCTGGAGTGTAAATTCTGAGACCGCAGCTTTCTTT | CAWSVNSETAAFF
NA | TRBJ1-2 | TRBD1 | TRBV12-3/TRBV12-4 | TGTGCCAGCAGTAAACAGGGGAGCGGCTACACCTTC | CASSKQGSGYTF
NA | TRBJ2-5 | NA | TRBV18 | TGTGCCAGCTCACCACTTGGGCGGAACCAAGAGACCCAGTACTTC | CASSPLGRNQETQYF
NA | TRBJ2-7 | TRBD2 | TRBV29-1 | TGCAGCGTTGTAATAAGCGGGAGCACGGGTGAGCAGTACTTC | CSVVISGSTGEQYF
NA | TRBJ2-5 | NA | TRBV5-1 | TGCGCCAGCAGCTGGTCGGGCCAGGGACGAGAGACCCAGTACTTC | CASSWSGQGRETQYF
once | TRBJ2-5 | NA | TRBV21-1 | TGCAGCACACGGGAATACCAAGAGACCCAGTACTTC | CSTREYQETQYF
once | TRBJ2-7 | NA | TRBV7-2 | TGTGCCAGCAGTTTGCAGACCGGGACTGCTCACTACGAGCAGTACTTC | CASSLQTGTAHYEQYF
NA | TRBJ2-3 | NA | TRBV29-1 | TGCATCGCCAGCACAGATACGCAGTATTTT | CIASTDTQYF
NA | TRBJ2-5 | NA | TRBV19 | TGTGCCAGTAGTATCCAATACAGGGTCCAAGAGACCCAGTACTTC | CASSIQYRVQETQYF
NA | TRBJ2-5 | TRBD1 | TRBV28 | TGTGCCAGCAGCCCAGGGGGCCGGGGAGAGACCCAGTACTTC | CASSPGGRGETQYF
NA | TRBJ1-4 | NA | TRBV3-1/TRBV3-2 | TGTGCCAGCAGCCAGGGCTCATTGAAGGGAGGGGCTTGGAGCAAACTGTTTTTT | CASSQGSLKGGAWSKLFF
NA | TRBJ1-5 | TRBD1 | TRBV6-4 | TGTGCCAACTTTCCGGGACAGGGTTTTAGTCAGCCCCAGCATTTT | CANFPGQGFSQPQHF
NA | TRBJ2-3 | TRBD1 | TRBV25-1 | TGTGCCAGCGGGGGACAGGGGGCCCACACAGATACGCAGTATTTT | CASGGQGAHTDTQYF
NA | TRBJ1-5 | NA | TRBV6-2/TRBV6-3 | TGTGCCAGCAGTTACGTGGCAGCCACAGGCAATCAGCCCCAGCATTTT | CASSYVAATGNQPQHF
NA | TRBJ1-1 | NA | TRBV7-2 | TGTGCCAGCAGCTTAGTAAGGGGGAGGACACCTGAAGCTTTCTTT | CASSLVRGRTPEAFF